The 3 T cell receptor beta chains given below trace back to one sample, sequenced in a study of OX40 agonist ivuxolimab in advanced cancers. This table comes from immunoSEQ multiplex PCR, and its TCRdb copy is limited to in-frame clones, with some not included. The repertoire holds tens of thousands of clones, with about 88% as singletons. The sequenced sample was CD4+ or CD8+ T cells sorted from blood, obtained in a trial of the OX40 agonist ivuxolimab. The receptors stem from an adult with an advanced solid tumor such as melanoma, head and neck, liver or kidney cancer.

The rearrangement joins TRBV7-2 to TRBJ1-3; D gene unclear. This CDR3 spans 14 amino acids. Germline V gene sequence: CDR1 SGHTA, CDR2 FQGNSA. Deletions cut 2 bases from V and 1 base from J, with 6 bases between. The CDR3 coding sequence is TGTGCCAGCAGCTTACCCCCTTCTGGAAACACCATATATTTT. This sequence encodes CASSLPPSGNTIYF. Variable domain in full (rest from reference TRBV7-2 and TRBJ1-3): GAGVSQSPSNKVTEKGKDVELRCDPISGHTALYWYRQSLGQGLEFLIYFQGNSAPDKSGLPSDRFSAERTGGSVSTLTIQRTQQEDSAVYLCASSLPPSGNTIYFGEGSWLTVV.

The CDR3 region is CASRIAGGPSSYEQYF. DNA for the CDR3: TGTGCCAGCAGGATCGCGGGGGGCCCTAGCTCCTACGAGCAGTACTTC. The genes are TRBV7-2 and TRBJ2-7; the match to TRBD2 covers 8 bases. There are 16 residues in the CDR3. Germline CDR1 reads SGHTA; CDR2 reads FQGNSA. J was trimmed by 0 bases and V by 6 bases; bases with no gene match: 10. The whole variable domain, filled in from reference TRBV7-2 and TRBJ2-7, reads GAGVSQSPSNKVTEKGKDVELRCDPISGHTALYWYRQSLGQGLEFLIYFQGNSAPDKSGLPSDRFSAERTGGSVSTLTIQRTQQEDSAVYLCASRIAGGPSSYEQYFGPGTRLTVT.

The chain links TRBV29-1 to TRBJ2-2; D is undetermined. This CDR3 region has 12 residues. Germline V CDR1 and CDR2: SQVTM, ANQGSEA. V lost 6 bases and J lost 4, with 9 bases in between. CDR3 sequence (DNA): TGCAGCGTCTGGGCTGGCACCGGGGAGCTGTTTTTT. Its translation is CSVWAGTGELFF.